The rows below give T cell receptor beta chains drawn from one sample of a study of CD8 T cells in Susac syndrome. Using its own MiXCR run on the immunoSEQ multiplex PCR reads, TCRdb lists one record per CDR3 protein. The sample yields roughly 80,000 distinct CDR3 sequences, approximately 94% seen once. The specimen sequenced was CD8+ T cells from PBMCs. These receptor sequences come from a human donor with Susac syndrome. The CDR3 runs from the conserved cysteine through the conserved F or W. Fields, in order: J gene, D gene, clone size, V gene, CDR3 DNA, CDR3 protein. D genes are given only for firm matches. For some rows the clone size is stated as once, few or many, or as a class when expanded; others skip it.

J gene: TRBJ1-6; D gene: TRBD1; clone size: .; V gene: TRBV7-8; CDR3 DNA: TGTGCCAGCAGCTTAACGGGACAGAACTATAATTCACCCCTCCACTTT; CDR3 protein: CASSLTGQNYNSPLHF
J gene: TRBJ2-3; D gene: TRBD2; clone size: .; V gene: TRBV2; CDR3 DNA: TGTGCCAGCAGTGTAGGGGGACTAGTCGGTACAGATACGCAGTATTTT; CDR3 protein: CASSVGGLVGTDTQYF
J gene: TRBJ2-1; D gene: .; clone size: .; V gene: TRBV27; CDR3 DNA: TGTGCCAGCAGTTCAGATCGGGCAGGGAAGAGTGAGCAGTTCTTC; CDR3 protein: CASSSDRAGKSEQFF
J gene: TRBJ2-7; D gene: .; clone size: .; V gene: TRBV20-1; CDR3 DNA: TGCAGTGCTAGAGATGCCGGCTCGTATAGTGACTACGAGCAGTACTTC; CDR3 protein: CSARDAGSYSDYEQYF
J gene: TRBJ2-1; D gene: TRBD2; clone size: .; V gene: TRBV10-2; CDR3 DNA: TGCGCCAGCGGCGGGGGAAACTACAATGAGCAGTTCTTC; CDR3 protein: CASGGGNYNEQFF
J gene: TRBJ2-7; D gene: .; clone size: .; V gene: TRBV7-9; CDR3 DNA: TGTGCCAGCAGCTTACCAGGGGCTGGCGAGCAGTACTTC; CDR3 protein: CASSLPGAGEQYF
J gene: TRBJ1-1; D gene: .; clone size: .; V gene: TRBV20-1; CDR3 DNA: TGCAGTGCTAGAGACGGCTCTGGGCACACTGAAGCTTTCTTT; CDR3 protein: CSARDGSGHTEAFF
J gene: TRBJ2-5; D gene: .; clone size: once; V gene: TRBV6-2/TRBV6-3; CDR3 DNA: TGTGCCATCGCGAGGACGTTCCAAGAGACCCAGTACTTC; CDR3 protein: CAIARTFQETQYF
J gene: TRBJ2-1; D gene: TRBD1; clone size: .; V gene: TRBV14; CDR3 DNA: TGTGCCAGCAGCCAGACAGGGCGCCCCAATGAGCAGTTCTTC; CDR3 protein: CASSQTGRPNEQFF
J gene: TRBJ2-1; D gene: TRBD2; clone size: .; V gene: TRBV15; CDR3 DNA: TGTGCCACCAGCAGACTGACTAGCGGGGTCTTCAATGAGCAGTTCTTC; CDR3 protein: CATSRLTSGVFNEQFF
J gene: TRBJ1-2; D gene: TRBD1; clone size: .; V gene: TRBV29-1; CDR3 DNA: TGCAGCGCAAACTCGGGGGACAGCGGCCCCTTTAATGGCTATGGCTACACCTTC; CDR3 protein: CSANSGDSGPFNGYGYTF
J gene: TRBJ2-3; D gene: TRBD2; clone size: .; V gene: TRBV9; CDR3 DNA: TGTGCCAGCAGTAGCGGGGCTAACACAGATACGCAGTATTTT; CDR3 protein: CASSSGANTDTQYF
J gene: TRBJ1-3; D gene: .; clone size: .; V gene: TRBV29-1; CDR3 DNA: TGCAGCGTTGAAGGACGAGAAAACACCATATATTTT; CDR3 protein: CSVEGRENTIYF
J gene: TRBJ2-7; D gene: .; clone size: .; V gene: TRBV30; CDR3 DNA: TGTGCCTGGAGTGTAGGCAGGGGCTACGAGCAGTACTTC; CDR3 protein: CAWSVGRGYEQYF
J gene: TRBJ2-7; D gene: .; clone size: .; V gene: TRBV20-1; CDR3 DNA: TGCAGTGCTAGAGATACGAGGGACTCCTACGAGCAGTACTTC; CDR3 protein: CSARDTRDSYEQYF
J gene: TRBJ1-5; D gene: .; clone size: .; V gene: TRBV28; CDR3 DNA: TGTGCCAGCAGTTTGACGAATCAGCCCCAGCATTTT; CDR3 protein: CASSLTNQPQHF
J gene: TRBJ2-7; D gene: .; clone size: few; V gene: TRBV5-1; CDR3 DNA: TGCGCCAGCAGAAGAGGACAGTACGAGCAGTACTTC; CDR3 protein: CASRRGQYEQYF
J gene: TRBJ2-7; D gene: TRBD2; clone size: .; V gene: TRBV12-3/TRBV12-4; CDR3 DNA: TGTGCCAGCAGTTCCCAGGCGGGAGGAAACGAGCAGTACTTC; CDR3 protein: CASSSQAGGNEQYF
J gene: TRBJ1-5; D gene: .; clone size: .; V gene: TRBV14; CDR3 DNA: TGTGCCAGCAGCCAAGAAACAGCCCCGGAGGGTAGCAATCAGCCCCAGCATTTT; CDR3 protein: CASSQETAPEGSNQPQHF
J gene: TRBJ2-3; D gene: TRBD1; clone size: .; V gene: TRBV19; CDR3 DNA: TGTGCCAGTAGTGGGACAGGGGTATGGGCAGATACGCAGTATTTT; CDR3 protein: CASSGTGVWADTQYF
J gene: TRBJ2-1; D gene: .; clone size: .; V gene: TRBV10-3; CDR3 DNA: TGTGCCATCAGTGAGTCTCAGGACGGCGGTCGGGTAGGGCAGTTCTTC; CDR3 protein: CAISESQDGGRVGQFF
J gene: TRBJ2-3; D gene: TRBD2; clone size: .; V gene: TRBV19; CDR3 DNA: TGTGCCAGTAGCCTAGCGGGGCGGAGCACAGATACGCAGTATTTT; CDR3 protein: CASSLAGRSTDTQYF
J gene: TRBJ2-7; D gene: .; clone size: .; V gene: TRBV14; CDR3 DNA: TGTGCCAGCAGCGTCGGGTTTTCCGAGCAGTACTTC; CDR3 protein: CASSVGFSEQYF
J gene: TRBJ2-3; D gene: TRBD2; clone size: .; V gene: TRBV4-3; CDR3 DNA: TGCGCCAGCAGCCAAGAGGTCGGTCTCGGGACTACGTTTCATACGCAGTATTTT; CDR3 protein: CASSQEVGLGTTFHTQYF
J gene: TRBJ2-6; D gene: .; clone size: .; V gene: TRBV21-1; CDR3 DNA: TGTGCCAGCAGCAAAGGAGCGGGGGACAGGATCTCTGGGGCCAACGTCCTGACTTTC; CDR3 protein: CASSKGAGDRISGANVLTF
J gene: TRBJ1-6; D gene: TRBD1; clone size: .; V gene: TRBV4-2; CDR3 DNA: TGTGCCAGCAGCCTTGGGACAGACGATAATTCACCCCTCCACTTT; CDR3 protein: CASSLGTDDNSPLHF
J gene: TRBJ1-1; D gene: .; clone size: once; V gene: TRBV7-6; CDR3 DNA: TGTGCCAGCAGCTTATGGCTGGAGGGGGAGGACACTGAAGCTTTCTTT; CDR3 protein: CASSLWLEGEDTEAFF
J gene: TRBJ2-5; D gene: .; clone size: .; V gene: TRBV7-8; CDR3 DNA: TGTGCCAGCAGCCCTCTTAAGTACCAAGAGACCCAGTACTTC; CDR3 protein: CASSPLKYQETQYF
J gene: TRBJ2-3; D gene: .; clone size: .; V gene: TRBV5-6; CDR3 DNA: TGTGCCAGCAGCTATCCTAGCACAGATACGCAGTATTTT; CDR3 protein: CASSYPSTDTQYF
J gene: TRBJ2-6; D gene: .; clone size: .; V gene: TRBV9; CDR3 DNA: TGTGCCAGCAGCGTTGACAGGAACTCTGGGGCCAACGTCCTGACTTTC; CDR3 protein: CASSVDRNSGANVLTF
J gene: TRBJ1-1; D gene: .; clone size: .; V gene: TRBV6-2/TRBV6-3; CDR3 DNA: TGTGCCAGCAGAGGGTTGGGCACTGAAGCTTTCTTT; CDR3 protein: CASRGLGTEAFF
J gene: TRBJ2-7; D gene: TRBD1; clone size: .; V gene: TRBV7-8; CDR3 DNA: TGTGCCAGCAGCTTAGAGGCCCCGGGACAGGCGACCTACGAGCAGTACTTC; CDR3 protein: CASSLEAPGQATYEQYF
J gene: TRBJ2-7; D gene: .; clone size: .; V gene: TRBV4-2; CDR3 DNA: TGTGCCAGCAGCCAACCCGCGGCTTCCTACGAGCAGTACTTC; CDR3 protein: CASSQPAASYEQYF
J gene: TRBJ2-7; D gene: .; clone size: .; V gene: TRBV7-8; CDR3 DNA: TGTGCCAGCAGTTCACCATATAACTCCTACGAGCAGTACTTC; CDR3 protein: CASSSPYNSYEQYF
J gene: TRBJ1-1; D gene: .; clone size: .; V gene: TRBV15; CDR3 DNA: TGTGCCACCAGCATAACGGACGGATCCTTTGACGCTGAAGCTTTCTTT; CDR3 protein: CATSITDGSFDAEAFF
J gene: TRBJ1-1; D gene: .; clone size: once; V gene: TRBV7-8; CDR3 DNA: TGTGCCAGCAGCTTGAACGTTTGGGGGACTGAAGCTTTCTTT; CDR3 protein: CASSLNVWGTEAFF
J gene: TRBJ1-3; D gene: TRBD1; clone size: .; V gene: TRBV27; CDR3 DNA: TGTGCCAGCAGATCTCGACAGGGCGACTCTGGAAACACCATATATTTT; CDR3 protein: CASRSRQGDSGNTIYF
J gene: TRBJ1-1; D gene: TRBD1; clone size: .; V gene: TRBV29-1; CDR3 DNA: TGCAGCGTTGCCCGGACAGGGCCGAACACTGAAGCTTTCTTT; CDR3 protein: CSVARTGPNTEAFF
J gene: TRBJ1-3; D gene: .; clone size: .; V gene: TRBV2; CDR3 DNA: TGTGCCAGCTGGGCCGCAGGGACTGGAAACACCATATATTTT; CDR3 protein: CASWAAGTGNTIYF
J gene: TRBJ2-7; D gene: .; clone size: .; V gene: TRBV11-2; CDR3 DNA: TGTGCCAGCAGCTCACCCCGGGGGGCCGGTTACGAGCAGTACTTC; CDR3 protein: CASSSPRGAGYEQYF
J gene: TRBJ2-7; D gene: .; clone size: .; V gene: TRBV29-1; CDR3 DNA: TGCAGCGTTGAATGGGTGGAGAGCTACGAGCAGTACTTC; CDR3 protein: CSVEWVESYEQYF
J gene: TRBJ2-7; D gene: .; clone size: .; V gene: TRBV28; CDR3 DNA: TGTGCCAGCAGTTTAGGGGGGGCCGACGAGCAGTACTTC; CDR3 protein: CASSLGGADEQYF
J gene: TRBJ1-6; D gene: TRBD1; clone size: once; V gene: TRBV2; CDR3 DNA: TGTGCCAGCAGTGATCCAGGGGGCGGTTCACCCCTCCACTTT; CDR3 protein: CASSDPGGGSPLHF
J gene: TRBJ2-7; D gene: .; clone size: .; V gene: TRBV24-1; CDR3 DNA: TGTGCCACCAGTGGGGAAGGAGGCGTGGTGTACTTC; CDR3 protein: CATSGEGGVVYF
J gene: TRBJ2-7; D gene: .; clone size: .; V gene: TRBV2; CDR3 DNA: TGTGCCAGCCTCACATCTGGGATGCAGTACTTC; CDR3 protein: CASLTSGMQYF
J gene: TRBJ1-1; D gene: .; clone size: .; V gene: TRBV7-9; CDR3 DNA: TGTGCCAGCAGACCCCAGCCTACTGAAGCTTTCTTT; CDR3 protein: CASRPQPTEAFF
J gene: TRBJ2-3; D gene: TRBD1; clone size: .; V gene: TRBV12-3/TRBV12-4; CDR3 DNA: TGTGCCAGCAGACCCGGGACAGCCAGCACAGATACGCAGTATTTT; CDR3 protein: CASRPGTASTDTQYF
J gene: TRBJ2-7; D gene: .; clone size: .; V gene: TRBV30; CDR3 DNA: TGTGCCTTGGGGGCCCTTCGGGAATACGAGCAGTACTTC; CDR3 protein: CALGALREYEQYF